This T cell receptor beta chain was captured in a study of cytomegalovirus exposure and HLA in healthy donors listed by TCRdb under 2017. Looking at the study overall: According to an earlier analysis of 550 to 700 of the donors, about 180 million T cells yielded 90 million to 140 million unique TCR beta sequences and approximately 280 Gb of sequence data. Using immunosequencing, the study profiled T cell repertoires from around 680 subjects and related those repertoires to cytomegalovirus serostatus. Both class I and class II loci were covered by HLA typing, at four-digit resolution. Genome-wide SNP genotypes for about 65% of the 666 donors were used in a later genetic analysis, which treated that subset as a discovery cohort. Of the approximately 400 genotyped donors, approximately 80% fell in the genetic ancestry cluster associated with self-reported Caucasian donors. About five DR-DQ haplotypes were handled as single units for association and clustering, since linkage in the cohort was strong. Donor age, sex, ethnicity and CMV serostatus were compiled alongside the repertoire data. The aim of the study was to test whether cataloging public T cell receptors could identify signatures of past pathogen exposure. High-throughput TCR immunosequencing, statistical association of individual TCRs with disease status, and machine learning were combined to predict cytomegalovirus infection status. Rather than using new phenotypic data, the later analysis identified candidate immune exposures from TCR beta sequences and from how often those sequences occurred across donors. On average, roughly 240,000 unique TCR beta nucleotide sequences were sequenced per donor among a few hundred genotyped donors of the cohort, with 15% to 20% of those sequences being non-productive. An early release that covered some 640 HLA-typed donors contained approximately 290 gigabases of sequencing data and 65 million to 100 million unique TCR sequences. All discovery cohort repertoires had been generated using a single sequencing platform. In an earlier analysis of 500 to 650 of the donors, high-throughput TCR beta sequencing was used to judge whether each TCR beta V gene segment behaved as functional or pseudogenic. In a later analysis, previously published TCR beta repertoires from hundreds of donors were re-analyzed and high-resolution HLA genotyping was added so that TCR occurrence patterns could be studied. The number of typed donors differed by locus: about 629-630 for A, B, C, DRB1 and DQB1; 500 to 550 for DQA1; approximately 600 for DPA1; and roughly 450 for DPB1. Besides the first cohort of some 670 subjects, a separate validation cohort made up of 120 different subjects was used.

The junction shows trimming of 3 bases on V and 3 bases on J, plus 12 bases between the germline ends. Looking up the germline V gene (reference sequence) yields CDR1 SGHNT and CDR2 YYREEE. The CDR3 holds 14 amino acids from the cysteine to the phenylalanine. Only the CDR3 region is kept as DNA, spanning 42 bases read in frame from base 1. Library construction relied on the immunoSEQ multiplex PCR assay. For the multiplex PCR, a mixture combining 60 forward primers for TCR Vbeta segments and 13 reverse primers for TCR Jbeta segments was used. Amplification of the CDR3 region of rearranged TCR beta genes was performed with a multiplex PCR assay on genomic DNA. The Illumina HiSeq System was used to sequence the amplified TCR beta libraries as 87-base-pair reads. Turning to the authors' computational methods: In a later analysis, some 80 million unique TCR beta chains were counted across the 690 or so repertoires, and about 10 million of these chains were shared by at least two donors. Raw reads were error-corrected and collapsed into unique sequences with a nearest-neighbor algorithm that merged closely related sequences to remove PCR and sequencing errors. Alignment of CDR3 sequences to IMGT reference sequences was used to assign V, D and J gene segments. For a sequence to be retained, at least a six-nucleotide match to both a V gene segment and a J gene segment was required. A rearrangement was called productive if the CDR3 had no stop codons and remained in frame with V and J, and every other rearrangement was called non-productive. CDR3 was defined according to IMGT convention as the region running from the second conserved V-encoded cysteine to the conserved J-encoded phenylalanine. Sequences without an unambiguous match to a single V gene segment were excluded from the earlier analysis of about 600 of the donors. An earlier analysis of a few hundred of the donors called V segments functional above 56.7% productive rearrangements and segregating when the between-donor standard deviation exceeded 5%. To diagnose cytomegalovirus status from the catalog of TCR beta chain sequences, a statistical classification framework was built. In a later analysis, TCR nucleotide sequences were compared against IMGT/GENE-DB human TR gene sequences so that V and J genes could be assigned. In a later analysis, CDR3 sequences and most-parsimonious VDJ recombination scenarios were assigned using the TCRdist pipeline. In a later analysis, every TCR beta chain was defined by the combination of its CDR3 amino acid sequence and its V-gene family, and reads without a unique V-gene family were dropped. A later analysis removed 600 or so highly shared, low-generation-probability nucleotide sequences to deal with suspected cross-contamination and a sequencing artifact. A later analysis calculated a clonal expansion index for each public chain from normalized within-repertoire ranks of inferred template counts. In a later analysis, generation probabilities were computed with a VDJ recombination model fitted to out-of-frame rearrangements, and the resulting probabilities were checked against IGoR. Hypergeometric tests were used in a later analysis to score TCR-TCR, TCR-HLA and TCR-CMV co-occurrence, with a repertoire-size bias correction applied to the TCR pairs. False discovery rates were estimated in a later analysis by permuting HLA or CMV assignments 20 times. In a later analysis, co-occurring TCRs were grouped using DBSCAN, and TCRdist sequence similarity was added for clustering within HLA-allele-positive subsets. For co-occurrence clustering, repertoires with fewer than 30,000 or more than 120,000 public chains were excluded, along with about five repertoires with anomalous nucleotide sharing. As stored in TCRdb, this immuneACCESS dataset retains in-frame rearrangements with V and J assigned. A fraction of the clones does not appear; measured against another copy, unresolved V genes explain less than half of the discrepancy, and the remainder lacks a known reason. D and trimming come from the DNA, and the V and J calls and clone size come from that table. The sample table lists 90,000 to 100,000 clones, more than 70% of them with a count of one. 15% to 20% of the sample rests with the top ten.

Results and caveats for the whole study, not just this receptor: A further reported finding was that TCR beta sequences accurately predicted the HLA-A and HLA-B alleles for most subjects in the first cohort. In a later genetic analysis, a missense DCLRE1C variant was associated with V-gene and J-gene trimming of TCR beta chains, and the association was replicated in an independent cohort. CMV serostatus was the only immune exposure information available for the cohort. Some IMGT-functional V segments, including TRBV6-2 and TRBV6-3, could not be distinguished by the 87-base-pair reads and were therefore excluded. In a later analysis, most CMV-associated TCR beta chains were found to appear HLA-restricted, with HLA associations seemingly driven largely by CMV exposure. Presence/absence analyses assumed roughly uniform sequencing depth across donors, an assumption that may not hold. In the study, about 150 TCR beta chains were listed as associated with cytomegalovirus. The earlier analysis of 587 of the donors excluded over 15 rarely observed V segments, including chromosome 9 orphons, because counts were too low. In a later genetic analysis, fewer N-insertions in productive TCRs were reported among donors in an Asian-associated ancestry cluster than the roughly 700-donor mean. Most TCR sequences were observed very rarely across donors, whereas some public TCRs were present in many individuals. Cytomegalovirus status was reported to be diagnosed by the classifier with high specificity and sensitivity in both the original and validation cohorts. In a later analysis, around 15,000 TCR beta sequences were associated with specific HLA alleles at a false discovery rate of 0.05. A later analysis found that TCR association rates varied across HLA loci, with DRB1 alleles showing the most associated TCRs and HLA-C alleles the fewest. Linkage disequilibrium might explain the correlated functional status among segregating V segments, but an unknown experimental factor could not be ruled out. Broadly in line with IMGT annotations, most TCR beta V segments showed up in productive rearrangements about 90% or about 30% of the time in an earlier analysis of several hundred of the donors. In vitro tests confirmed that a few of the cytomegalovirus-associated TCR beta chains recognize cytomegalovirus antigens. The cohort was sequenced for TCR beta chains only, and without alpha or paired-chain data the features that could be detected were limited. Several of the top co-occurrence clusters appeared to be linked to parvovirus B19, influenza, CMV and Epstein-Barr virus, according to a later analysis. A cluster of highly shared sequence variants was judged likely to be a technical artifact of the sequencing pipeline. HLA typing was unavailable for some donors at each locus, so association tests used only the typed subset. When HLA alleles, especially DR and DQ, strongly co-occurred, attributing TCR associations to individual alleles was difficult. Compared with equally common non-associated chains, HLA-associated TCR beta chains in a later analysis were more clonally expanded and had lower generation probabilities. According to the authors, the approach could potentially be generalized to other disease states and immunological phenotypes.

This clone has only a few counts. What antigen it recognizes has not been identified. Base qualities are missing; no much larger clone stands one base away. The cohort comprised some 730 healthy bone marrow donors. Cohort members were all nominally healthy when sampled, although unrecorded immune exposures were likely present. The donor tested CMV seropositive and was one of the 289 seropositive cohort members. Each donor provided a peripheral blood sample, and peripheral blood mononuclear cells were used for TCR beta sequencing. The Qiagen DNeasy Blood Extraction Kit was used to extract genomic DNA from the blood cell samples.

The sample consisted of PBMCs. This TCR came from an older woman in good health and CMV-seropositive. In this chain, TRBV5-4 is recombined with TRBJ1-1, with no D gene named confidently. The nucleotide sequence is given as TGTGCCAGCAGCTCCCCGACCGACTACACTGAAGCTTTCTTT. The translation is CASSSPTDYTEAFF.